This TCR beta chain was captured in a study of T cells in Graves' hyperthyroidism and ophthalmopathy. Study as a whole: Peripheral blood was secured at the point of initial diagnosis, before any treatment.

Newly diagnosed hyperthyroidism patients aged 18 to 65 years had disease lasting under 2 months. PBMCs stemmed from 10 ml fresh peripheral blood. From RNA transcripts, TCR beta CDR3 regions were amplified. Carried out on the TCR CDR3, a first-round RT-PCR used the HTBI primer set. TCRdb analysed the multiplex PCR reads with MiXCR anew, one entry per CDR3 protein. The data hold some 720,000 distinct CDR3 sequences, with about a sixth observed a single time. The CDR3 covers 14 residues. V lost 1 base to trimming and J lost 4 bases, with 8 bases between them. Germline CDR1 reads KGHDR; CDR2 reads SFDVKD. This clonotype was obtained from a man younger than 35 with Graves' hyperthyroidism. Sequencing was performed on blood. This chain uses TRBV24-1 with TRBJ2-3; no firm D call. The CDR3 loop reads CATSDFTRPDTQYF. The CDR3 DNA follows: TGTGCCACCAGTGATTTTACCAGACCAGATACGCAGTATTTT.